This T cell receptor beta chain was sequenced during a study of T cells in localized non-small cell lung cancer. Study-wide findings and caveats: The highest T cell clonality was in uninvolved adjacent lung, above tumor. Greater T cell density in blood accompanied longer overall survival.

V lost 0 bases and J 1 base, leaving 14 bases between the germline ends. Per germline, CDR1 SGHRS and CDR2 YFSETQ. The CDR3 length is 16 residues. Repertoires were generated with immunoSEQ multiplex PCR, while TCRdb's copy carries only in-frame clones and drops some. This sample carries over 15,000 clones, around 89% of them seen once, and the ten largest clones take roughly a quarter. This clone was seen a handful of times. Its specificity is unknown. The receptor was isolated from a female donor over 55 with stage III squamous cell lung carcinoma. The sample was peripheral blood, taken before any cancer treatment. The genes are TRBV5-1 and TRBJ2-7, with D perhaps matching TRBD1 (6 bases). CDR3 loop: CASSLEPGTPSYEQYF. The CDR3 nucleotides read TGCGCCAGCAGCTTGGAGCCAGGGACACCGTCCTACGAGCAGTACTTC.